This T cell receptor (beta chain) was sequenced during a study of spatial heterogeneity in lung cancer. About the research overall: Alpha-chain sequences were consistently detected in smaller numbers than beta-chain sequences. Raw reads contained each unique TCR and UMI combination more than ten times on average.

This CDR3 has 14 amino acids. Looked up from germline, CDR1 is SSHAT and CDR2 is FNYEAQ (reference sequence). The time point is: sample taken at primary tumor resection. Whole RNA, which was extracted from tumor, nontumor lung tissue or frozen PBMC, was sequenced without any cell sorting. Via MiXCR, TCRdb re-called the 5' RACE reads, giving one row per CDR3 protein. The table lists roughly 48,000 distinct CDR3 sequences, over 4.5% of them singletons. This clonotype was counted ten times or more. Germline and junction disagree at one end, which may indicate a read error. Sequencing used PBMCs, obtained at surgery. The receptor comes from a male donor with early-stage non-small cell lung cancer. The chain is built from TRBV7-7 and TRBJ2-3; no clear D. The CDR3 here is CASSLENSPDTQYF. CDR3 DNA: TGTGCTAGCAGCTTAGAGAATAGCCCAGATACGCAGTATTTT. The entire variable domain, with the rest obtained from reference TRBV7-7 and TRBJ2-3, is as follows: GAGVSQSPRYKVTKRGQDVTLRCDPISSHATLYWYQQALGQGPEFLTYFNYEAQPDKSGLPSDRFSAERPEGSISTLTIQRTEQRDSAMYRCASSLENSPDTQYFGPGTRLTVL.